The 21 T cell receptor beta chains below were found in one sample sequenced in a study of CD8+ T cells in alopecia areata. As the sequencing template, cDNA was produced by extracting RNA and reverse transcribing it. Sequencing used immunoSEQ multiplex PCR; TCRdb keeps in-frame clones, though not all of them. The sample includes about 160,000 clones, around 71% seen only once; the top ten take around 0.91%. Treatment specified: oral pan-JAK inhibitor, 5-10 mg twice daily. This specimen was CD4+ T cells sorted from blood, taken at week 4, from a patient treated with tofacitinib. These receptors all come from a human donor with alopecia areata.

The chain combines TRBV7-9 with TRBJ2-2; 10 bases are shared with TRBD2. CDR1 is SEHNR, CDR2 FQNEAQ, per germline (reference sequence). This CDR3 spans 17 amino acids. With 7 bases clipped from V and 0 bases from J, the junction kept 8 bases outside the gene matches. The chain's CDR3 is CASNNPGLASNTGELFF. The CDR3 region has the DNA TGTGCCAGCAACAACCCGGGACTAGCGTCGAACACCGGGGAGCTGTTTTTT.

This chain joins TRBV29-1 and TRBJ2-1, with D maybe TRBD1 (6 bases). With 3 bases removed from V and 7 bases from J, the gap between germline ends came to 10 bases. Germline V gives CDR1 SQVTM, CDR2 ANQGSEA. The CDR3 has 12 residues. This chain's CDR3 is CSVETGPNEQFF. The CDR3 DNA follows: TGCAGCGTTGAGACAGGACCAAATGAGCAGTTCTTC.

The chain is built from TRBV29-1 and TRBJ2-7, with D perhaps given as TRBD1 or TRBD2 (5 bases each). V lost 3 bases, J lost 5 bases, and 23 bases lay in between. Germline CDR1 reads SQVTM; CDR2 reads ANQGSEA. This CDR3 is built from 16 residues. CDR3 DNA sequence: TGCAGCGTTGACCTCCCCGGGACCGGGAACCTTCACGAGCAGTACTTC. It is translated as CSVDLPGTGNLHEQYF.

The chain recombines TRBV5-4 with TRBJ2-3; TRBD2 aligns across 9 bases. This CDR3 comprises 16 residues. V was clipped by 0 bases and J by 3 bases; unmatched bases: 5. The germline CDR1 and CDR2 sequences are SGHNT and YYREEE (reference sequence). CDR3 sequence (DNA): TGTGCCAGCAGCTTGGGGCTAGCGGGGTTGACAGATACGCAGTATTTT. Translating gives CASSLGLAGLTDTQYF.

V is TRBV27 and J is TRBJ1-6; 10 nucleotides match TRBD1. The CDR3 is 15 residues long. J lost 8 bases, V lost 5 bases, and 6 bases had no gene match. From germline, CDR1 is MNHEY and CDR2 SMNVEV (reference sequence). The CDR3 DNA is TGTGCCAGCAGTCAGGACAGGGGGTATTATTCACCCCTCCACTTT. This translates into CASSQDRGYYSPLHF.

V usage is TRBV15 and J usage is TRBJ2-1; 9 nucleotides agree with TRBD1. The CDR3 loop spans 14 amino acids. V lost 1 base, J lost 7 bases, and 2 bases stayed unmatched. The germline V gene encodes CDR1 LNHNV and CDR2 YYDKDF (reference sequence). The DNA of the CDR3 is TGTGCCACCAGCAGAGCGGACAGGGGAAATGAGCAGTTCTTC. Translation: CATSRADRGNEQFF.

The chain carries TRBV29-1 and TRBJ1-1; 8 bases map to TRBD1. V lost 6 bases and J lost 3; bases outside the gene matches: 9. This CDR3 contains 14 residues. Germline V gene data show CDR1 as SQVTM and CDR2 as ANQGSEA. CDR3 sequence reads: CSVGQGRVDTEAFF. In DNA, the CDR3 is TGCAGCGTCGGACAGGGTCGCGTGGACACTGAAGCTTTCTTT. Full variable domain (rest looked up from reference TRBV29-1 and TRBJ1-1): SAVISQKPSRDICQRGTSLTIQCQVDSQVTMMFWYRQQPGQSLTLIATANQGSEATYESGFVIDKFPISRPNLTFSTLTVSNMSPEDSSIYLCSVGQGRVDTEAFFGQGTRLTVV.

About this clone: Within the sample, other DNA sequences also encode this same CDR3. The V call is TRBV29-1, the J call TRBJ1-2; D unresolved. Germline CDR1 SQVTM, CDR2 ANQGSEA. The CDR3 extends over 11 amino acids. Between the trimmed V and J ends, which lost 1 base and 8 bases, there was a span of 8 bases. This chain's CDR3 is CSVEGGYGYTF. For the CDR3, the DNA is TGCAGCGTTGAAGGAGGTTACGGCTACACCTTC.

The chain carries TRBV29-1 and TRBJ1-1; tentative D call: TRBD1 (6 bases). Germline V gene data show CDR1 as SQVTM and CDR2 as ANQGSEA. Trimming cost V 7 bases and J 0 bases, with 12 bases left between them. The length of the CDR3 is 13 residues. CDR3 protein: CSAETGMNTEAFF. The CDR3 nucleotides are TGCAGCGCCGAGACAGGAATGAACACTGAAGCTTTCTTT.

This rearrangement joins TRBV30 to TRBJ2-3; D may be TRBD2 (5 bases). Per the germline V gene, CDR1 is GTSNPN and CDR2 is SVGIG (reference sequence). The CDR3 is 16 residues long. Between the trimmed V and J ends, which lost 2 bases and 4 bases, there was a span of 19 bases. CDR3 coding DNA: TGTGCCTGGAGTACAGCTACTAGGGCAAGACCAGATACGCAGTATTTT. Translated, it gives CAWSTATRARPDTQYF.

The genes are TRBV6-1 and TRBJ1-5; TRBD1 aligns across 7 bases. Germline loops: CDR1 MNHNS, CDR2 SASEGT. V shed 7 bases, J shed 3 bases, and the junction held 9 bases outside the gene matches. The CDR3 sequence is 15 residues long. This CDR3 reads CASTNRDSHNQPQHF. The CDR3 DNA is TGTGCCAGCACTAACCGGGACAGCCACAATCAGCCCCAGCATTTT.

This rearrangement joins TRBV29-1 to TRBJ1-1, with D maybe TRBD1 (5 bases). Trimming removed 7 bases from V and 3 bases from J, with 15 bases in between. The CDR3 is 13 residues long. The germline V gene encodes CDR1 SQVTM and CDR2 ANQGSEA. CDR3 sequence reads: CSGGELDDTEAFF. DNA for the CDR3: TGCAGCGGAGGGGAATTGGACGACACTGAAGCTTTCTTT.

The rearrangement joins TRBV29-1 to TRBJ1-1, with TRBD1 matching over 8 bases. J lost 0 bases, V lost 1 base, and 1 base had no gene match. Germline V gene data show CDR1 as SQVTM and CDR2 as ANQGSEA. The length of the CDR3 is 14 residues. The CDR3 DNA sequence: TGCAGCGTTGAAGGGGACAGGATGAACACTGAAGCTTTCTTT. Residues: CSVEGDRMNTEAFF.

This clone was counted many times. The V call is TRBV4-1, the J call TRBJ2-1, with D uncertain. The ends were cut back, 1 base at V and 2 bases at J, with 0 bases in the middle. CDR1 and CDR2 from the germline V gene are MGHRA and YSYEKL. The CDR3 is 12 residues long. The CDR3 DNA is TGCGCCAGCAGCCAAGCCTACAATGAGCAGTTCTTC. Protein sequence: CASSQAYNEQFF.

The chain carries TRBV11-1 and TRBJ2-1, with 9 bases lining up with TRBD2. There are 16 residues in the CDR3. CDR1 and CDR2 from the germline V gene are SGHAT and FQDESV (reference sequence). J gave up 9 bases and V 8 bases, and 17 bases lay outside the gene matches. This CDR3 reads CASHSFHGGGVVEQFF. CDR3 DNA sequence: TGTGCCAGCCACAGCTTCCATGGCGGGGGGGTCGTTGAGCAGTTCTTC.

The V gene is TRBV10-3, the J gene TRBJ1-5; TRBD1 might be the D (5 bases). Germline assignment: CDR1 ENHRY and CDR2 SYGVKD. V was trimmed by 10 bases and J by 1 base, leaving 14 bases between them. The length of the CDR3 is 14 residues. The chain's CDR3 is CATAPEGSNQPQHF. DNA of the CDR3: TGTGCCACAGCCCCAGAGGGGAGCAATCAGCCCCAGCATTTT.

The rearrangement links TRBV30 to TRBJ2-5; D perhaps matches TRBD1 (5 bases). Trimming removed 1 base at V and 1 base at J, with 13 bases between. The CDR3 extends over 15 amino acids. The germline gives CDR1 GTSNPN, CDR2 SVGIG (reference sequence). The CDR3 bases are TGTGCCTGGAGTGGACCCTGGGGCCTCCAAGAGACCCAGTACTTC. This encodes CAWSGPWGLQETQYF.

About this clone itself: The sample has other DNA sequences that encode this CDR3 too. This chain uses TRBV5-1 with TRBJ2-5; 12 nucleotides align to TRBD2. The CDR3 runs 15 residues. V shed 0 bases and J 5 bases; nucleotides not matched to a gene: 2. Germline V lookup: CDR1 SGHRS, CDR2 YFSETQ. CDR3 DNA sequence: TGCGCCAGCAGCTTGGCTAGCGGGGGGGCCGAGACCCAGTACTTC. Amino acids: CASSLASGGAETQYF.

The count of this clone is one. J is TRBJ2-5 and V is TRBV10-3; 8 bases line up with TRBD1. Germline V gives CDR1 ENHRY, CDR2 SYGVKD. The CDR3 has 15 amino acids. The V gene end was trimmed by 2 bases and the J gene end by 2 bases; junction bases not matched to a gene: 4. CDR3 sequence: CAISEGQGPQETQYF. The CDR3 DNA reads as TGTGCCATCAGTGAGGGACAGGGACCACAAGAGACCCAGTACTTC.

The J gene is TRBJ1-4, the V gene TRBV7-8; D call uncertain. V lost 5 bases and J lost 1, with 14 bases in between. CDR1 is SGHVS, CDR2 FQNEAQ, per germline. CDR3 length: 16 amino acids. CDR3 bases: TGTGCCAGCAGCCCCCAAAGCAGACAAACTAATGAAAAACTGTTTTTT. It encodes CASSPQSRQTNEKLFF.

The chain has TRBV5-4 and TRBJ2-2; D ambiguous. This CDR3 region has 16 residues. Trimming cost V 5 bases and J 6 bases, with 20 bases left between them. Germline lookup yields CDR1 SGHNT and CDR2 YYREEE (reference sequence). Here the CDR3 DNA reads TGTGCCAGCAGTCTTGATGTCAGTTTTATTCCCGGGGAGCTGTTTTTT. This gives the protein CASSLDVSFIPGELFF.